A single sample gave rise to the 25 T cell receptor beta chains below, sequenced in a study of cytomegalovirus exposure and HLA in healthy donors. Vbeta (60) and Jbeta (13) primers were used in the PCR. Some clones are missing from TCRdb's copy, which holds only in-frame ones; the method was immunoSEQ multiplex PCR. Found here are approximately 170,000 clones, 80% to 90% of them singletons; the top ten hold 0.75% to 0.9%. The sequenced sample was PBMCs. These TCRs come from a woman aged 18-29 years in good health and CMV-seronegative.

This clone was detected ten times or more. The rearrangement links TRBV10-1 to TRBJ2-7; 7 positions agree with TRBD1. The CDR3 length is 12 residues. Germline assignment: CDR1 WNHNN and CDR2 SYGVQD (reference sequence). V was pared by 6 bases and J by 6 bases, with 5 bases of the junction left unmatched. The CDR3 coding sequence is TGCGCCAGCAGCAGGGGGACGGCCGAGCAGTACTTC. Protein sequence: CASSRGTAEQYF.

V and J are TRBV11-2 and TRBJ2-7, with D hard to call. Germline V gives CDR1 SGHAT, CDR2 FQNNGV. V was cut by 5 bases and J by 2 bases, with 10 bases left in between. The CDR3 is made up of 13 amino acids. The CDR3 region is CASSPPVAYEQYF. The CDR3 DNA is TGTGCCAGCAGCCCCCCGGTAGCCTACGAGCAGTACTTC.

The chain uses TRBV19 and TRBJ2-5; 7 nucleotides align to TRBD2. From germline, CDR1 is LNHDA and CDR2 SQIVND (reference sequence). This CDR3 contains 13 residues. V lost 8 bases, J lost 3 bases, and 6 bases stayed unmatched. This CDR3 reads CASGESGEETQYF. DNA of the CDR3: TGTGCCAGTGGGGAGAGCGGGGAAGAGACCCAGTACTTC.

This sequence joins TRBV7-8 and TRBJ2-1, with TRBD2 matching over 8 bases. The germline V gene encodes CDR1 SGHVS and CDR2 FQNEAQ. The V gene end was trimmed by 5 bases and the J gene end by 8 bases; junction bases not matched to a gene: 14. This CDR3 spans 16 amino acids. The CDR3 bases are TGTGCCAGCAGCAAGCTTCTGGCTAGCGGGTCCGATGAGCAGTTCTTC. Its translation: CASSKLLASGSDEQFF.

This clone came up a few times. V usage is TRBV28 and J usage is TRBJ1-5; TRBD1 might be the D (5 bases). The germline CDR1 and CDR2 sequences are MDHEN and SYDVKM. V lost 5 bases to trimming and J lost 0 bases, with 11 bases between them. The CDR3 consists of 15 residues. In DNA, the CDR3 is TGTGCCAGCAGTCCTGGACACAATAGCAATCAGCCCCAGCATTTT. It specifies CASSPGHNSNQPQHF.

J is TRBJ1-6 and V is TRBV5-1; D gene uncertain. This CDR3 has 16 residues. Trimming pared 1 base from V and 5 bases from J, leaving 13 bases between. From germline, CDR1 is SGHRS and CDR2 YFSETQ. Here the CDR3 reads CASSLNLVSNNSPLHF. The CDR3 DNA is TGCGCCAGCAGCTTGAACCTTGTAAGCAATAATTCACCCCTCCACTTT.

The chain recombines TRBV28 with TRBJ2-7, with a weak D call TRBD2 (5 bases). Per germline, CDR1 MDHEN and CDR2 SYDVKM. The CDR3 contains 15 residues. Trimming removed 6 bases at V and 5 bases at J, with 20 bases between. This chain's CDR3 is CASSHQVAAGDEQYF. The CDR3 DNA reads as TGTGCCAGCAGCCACCAGGTGGCCGCCGGGGACGAGCAGTACTTC.

The gene calls are TRBV19 and TRBJ2-5, with 11 bases lining up with TRBD2. The CDR3 totals 15 residues. Germline trimming cut 5 bases from V and 5 bases from J; bases unmatched to any gene: 7. CDR1 and CDR2 from the germline V gene are LNHDA and SQIVND (reference sequence). CDR3: CASSVASGRHETQYF. CDR3 sequence (DNA): TGTGCCAGTAGTGTGGCTAGCGGGAGGCACGAGACCCAGTACTTC. The full variable domain, rest sourced from reference TRBV19 and TRBJ2-5, is DGGITQSPKYLFRKEGQNVTLSCEQNLNHDAMYWYRQDPGQGLRLIYYSQIVNDFQKGDIAEGYSVSREKKESFPLTVTSAQKNPTAFYLCASSVASGRHETQYFGPGTRLLVL.

This clone appeared a single time. The J gene is TRBJ2-7, the V gene TRBV6-5, with D possibly matching TRBD2 (6 bases). The CDR3 is 14 amino acids. V was pared by 6 bases and J by 0 bases, with 12 bases between. Germline values: CDR1 MNHEY, CDR2 SVGAGI. This CDR3 is CASRGTLNSYEQYF. Here the CDR3 DNA reads TGTGCCAGCAGGGGGACTTTGAACTCCTACGAGCAGTACTTC.

In regard to this clone: Sequence at one end of the junction differs from germline and may be a read error. The rearrangement joins TRBV5-1 to TRBJ2-3; possible D gene TRBD2, 5 bases. Germline V gives CDR1 SGHRS, CDR2 YFSETQ. CDR3 length equals 15 residues. Here the CDR3 reads CVSSAWTSSTDTQYF. Here the CDR3 DNA reads TGCGTCAGCAGCGCCTGGACTTCTAGCACAGATACGCAGTATTTT.

The chain employs TRBV13 and TRBJ2-1; weak D call: TRBD2 (5 bases). CDR1 is PRHDT, CDR2 FYEKMQ, per germline (reference sequence). The CDR3 covers 13 residues. Trimming took off 0 bases at V and 9 bases at J, with 9 bases between the two ends. CDR3 loop: CASSLGTTFEQFF. The CDR3, as DNA: TGTGCCAGCAGCTTAGGGACTACTTTTGAGCAGTTCTTC.

V usage is TRBV6-1 and J usage is TRBJ2-6, with 10 bases fitting TRBD2. After removal of 1 base from V and 0 bases from J, the junction contained 0 bases not matched to a gene. Germline CDR1 MNHNS, CDR2 SASEGT. The CDR3 consists of 17 residues. CDR3: CASSEGTSGSGANVLTF. The CDR3 nucleotides read TGTGCCAGCAGTGAAGGGACTAGCGGCTCTGGGGCCAACGTCCTGACTTTC.

This clone came up a few times. The chain is built from TRBV10-3 and TRBJ2-3; 9 nucleotides agree with TRBD2. The J segment lost 0 bases and the V segment lost 7 bases, leaving 2 bases of the junction unmatched. The CDR3 runs to 14 residues. The germline V gene has CDR1 ENHRY and CDR2 SYGVKD. In DNA, the CDR3 is TGTGCCATCACGGCGGGAGGGAGCACAGATACGCAGTATTTT. Residues: CAITAGGSTDTQYF.

The chain has TRBV4-1 and TRBJ2-7, with TRBD2 identical over 9 bases. The length of the CDR3 is 15 residues. V trimming: 4 bases; J trimming: 6 bases; junction bases outside the gene matches: 10. CDR1 is MGHRA and CDR2 is YSYEKL in the germline V gene. The CDR3 DNA reads TGCGCCAGCAGCCCCGGTAGCGGGAGTTATATCGAGCAGTACTTC. It encodes CASSPGSGSYIEQYF.

This chain uses TRBV19 with TRBJ2-6; 9 bases agree with TRBD2. The J segment lost 4 bases and the V segment lost 0 bases, leaving 10 bases of the junction unmatched. The CDR3 runs to 19 residues. Germline V gene lookup returns CDR1 LNHDA and CDR2 SQIVND (reference sequence). In nucleotides, the CDR3 is TGTGCCAGTAGTATAGATATAGCGGGAGTAGTCCCCGGGGCCAACGTCCTGACTTTC. Amino acid sequence: CASSIDIAGVVPGANVLTF.

This clone was seen more than once but under ten times. This chain connects TRBV5-6 to TRBJ2-3; D remains ambiguous. The CDR3 is made up of 13 amino acids. V was shortened by 4 bases and J by 1 base, with 7 bases between the two germline ends. Looked up from germline, CDR1 is SGHDT and CDR2 is YYEEEE. In nucleotides, the CDR3 is TGTGCCAGCAGCCTGAGAGGCACAGATACGCAGTATTTT. Amino acids: CASSLRGTDTQYF.

This clone was detected only a few times. V is TRBV6-4 and J is TRBJ2-3; 9 nucleotides align to TRBD2. This CDR3 has 14 residues. In germline, CDR1 is MRHNA, CDR2 SNTAGT. With 4 bases clipped from V and 1 base from J, the junction kept 0 bases outside the gene matches. In DNA form, the CDR3 reads TGTGCCAGCAGTGTAGCGGGAGGCACAGATACGCAGTATTTT. Translation gives CASSVAGGTDTQYF.

The CDR3 loop reads CASSSHRGSGANVLTF. The CDR3 DNA is TGTGCCAGCAGCTCACACAGGGGCTCTGGGGCCAACGTCCTGACTTTC. The V gene is TRBV5-6, the J gene TRBJ2-6; 7 bases line up with TRBD1. V was pared by 3 bases and J by 0 bases, with 3 bases of the junction left unmatched. Germline V lookup: CDR1 SGHDT, CDR2 YYEEEE. The CDR3 sequence is 16 residues long.

CDR3 loop: CASSQEQGNQPQHF. The DNA of the CDR3 is TGTGCCAGCAGCCAAGAACAGGGGAATCAGCCCCAGCATTTT. The chain carries TRBV16 and TRBJ1-5; TRBD1 matches at 7 bases. The CDR3 runs to 14 residues. V shed 2 bases, J shed 4 bases, and the junction held 2 bases outside the gene matches. Germline loops: CDR1 KGHSY, CDR2 FQNENV.

The chain combines TRBV2 with TRBJ1-2, with D unclear. This CDR3 has 14 amino acids. Trimming removed 5 bases at V and 4 bases at J, with 14 bases between. CDR1 and CDR2 (germline): SNHLY, FYNNEI. As DNA, the CDR3 is TGTGCCAGCAGTCGAGAGAAGACTAGCTATGGCTACACCTTC. Translation gives CASSREKTSYGYTF. The whole variable domain, filled in from reference TRBV2 and TRBJ1-2, reads EPEVTQTPSHQVTQMGQEVILRCVPISNHLYFYWYRQILGQKVEFLVSFYNNEISEKSEIFDDQFSVERPDGSNFTLKIRSTKLEDSAMYFCASSREKTSYGYTFGSGTRLTVV.

The chain joins TRBV9 to TRBJ2-3; D gene ambiguous. Germline CDR1 and CDR2: SGDLS and YYNGEE. CDR3 length: 16 residues. The V gene lost 1 base and the J gene lost 2 bases, with 14 bases spanning the gap. The CDR3 sequence is CASSVQPIDNTDTQYF. DNA for the CDR3: TGTGCCAGCAGCGTACAACCGATAGACAACACAGATACGCAGTATTTT.

This clone was detected a few times. This rearrangement joins TRBV28 to TRBJ2-1, with D possibly being TRBD1 (6 bases). Germline-derived CDR1 and CDR2 are MDHEN and SYDVKM. The length of the CDR3 is 13 residues. Deletions cut 6 bases from V and 6 bases from J, with 12 bases between. The CDR3 DNA sequence: TGTGCCAGCAGATATACAGGGTCCAATGAGCAGTTCTTC. As protein: CASRYTGSNEQFF.

This clone was recorded once. This sequence joins TRBV4-1 and TRBJ1-2; D not resolved. The germline V gene encodes CDR1 MGHRA and CDR2 YSYEKL. This CDR3 has 13 residues. With 4 bases removed from V and 4 bases from J, the gap between germline ends came to 10 bases. The CDR3 DNA reads as TGCGCCAGCAGCCCCACGGTTCCCTATGGCTACACCTTC. This translates into CASSPTVPYGYTF.

This clone was seen just once. CDR3 protein: CASSITPEDYEQYF. CDR3 nucleotides: TGTGCCAGTAGTATAACCCCGGAGGACTACGAGCAGTACTTC. The genes are TRBV19 and TRBJ2-7, with D possibly being TRBD2 (5 bases). Trimming left V 2 bases short and J 3 bases short, with 11 bases between. Germline assignment: CDR1 LNHDA and CDR2 SQIVND (reference sequence). The CDR3 extends over 14 amino acids.

The rearrangement joins TRBV4-2 to TRBJ1-1, with no clear D. In germline, CDR1 is LGHNA, CDR2 YNFKEQ. This CDR3 has 13 residues. The ends were cut back, 0 bases at V and 7 bases at J, with 9 bases in the middle. This CDR3 is CASSQDRGGEAFF. DNA of the CDR3: TGTGCCAGCAGCCAAGATAGAGGAGGTGAAGCTTTCTTT.